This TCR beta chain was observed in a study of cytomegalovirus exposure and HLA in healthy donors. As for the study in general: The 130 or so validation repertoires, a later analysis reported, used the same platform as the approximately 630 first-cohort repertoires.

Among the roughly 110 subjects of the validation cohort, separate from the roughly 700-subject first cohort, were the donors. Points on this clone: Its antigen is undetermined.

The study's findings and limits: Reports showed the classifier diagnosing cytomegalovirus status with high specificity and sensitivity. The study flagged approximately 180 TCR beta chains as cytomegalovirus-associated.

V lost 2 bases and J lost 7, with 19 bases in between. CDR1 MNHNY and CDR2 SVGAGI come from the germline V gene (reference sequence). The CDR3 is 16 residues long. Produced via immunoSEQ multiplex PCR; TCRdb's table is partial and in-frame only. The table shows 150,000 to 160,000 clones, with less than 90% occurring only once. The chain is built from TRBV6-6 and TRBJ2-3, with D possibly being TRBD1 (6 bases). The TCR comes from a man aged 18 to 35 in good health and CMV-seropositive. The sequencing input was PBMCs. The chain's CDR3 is CASSYPQTGASHTQYF. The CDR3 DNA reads TGTGCCAGCAGTTACCCCCAGACAGGTGCAAGTCATACGCAGTATTTT.